The 14 T cell receptor beta chains given below trace back to one sample, sequenced in a study of blood T cell repertoires in COVID-19. The assay was immunoSEQ multiplex PCR, and TCRdb's table has in-frame clones only and misses some. The repertoire holds some 180,000 clones, with approximately 84% as singletons. Material: peripheral blood. These receptors all come from a woman aged 80 or over with COVID-19, enrolled during active disease.

V and J are TRBV6-5 and TRBJ2-7; the match to TRBD2 covers 7 bases. This CDR3 has 13 residues. V trimming: 7 bases; J trimming: 4 bases; junction bases outside the gene matches: 7. CDR1 MNHEY and CDR2 SVGAGI come from the germline V gene. The CDR3 region is CASTRGEGYEQYF. The CDR3 nucleotides are TGTGCCAGCACCCGAGGGGAGGGGTACGAGCAGTACTTC.

This chain connects TRBV27 to TRBJ2-3, with TRBD2 matching 15 bases. V lost 8 bases and J lost 1; bases outside the gene matches: 13. Germline CDR1 MNHEY, CDR2 SMNVEV (reference sequence). CDR3 size: 19 residues. CDR3 nucleotides: TGTGCCAGCCCCCGACCGGGACTAGCGGGAGGAGGAGGCACAGATACGCAGTATTTT. Protein product: CASPRPGLAGGGGTDTQYF.

The chain is built from TRBV6-5 and TRBJ1-2; possibly TRBD1 for D (5 bases). Germline-derived CDR1 and CDR2 are MNHEY and SVGAGI. CDR3 size: 14 residues. V was clipped by 7 bases and J by 11 bases, with 23 bases between them. For the CDR3, the DNA is TGTGCCAGCACTCCAGAGGATGGGGCACTTCGGTACACCTTC. Protein sequence: CASTPEDGALRYTF.

This clone was counted only a few times. The chain employs TRBV9 and TRBJ2-5, with 10 bases aligning to TRBD1. The germline V gene has CDR1 SGDLS and CDR2 YYNGEE. The CDR3 runs to 15 residues. V was pared by 4 bases and J by 5 bases, with 8 bases of the junction left unmatched. In DNA, the CDR3 is TGTGCCAGCAGCCCCCGGGACAGGGGAGGGGAGACCCAGTACTTC. Its protein product is CASSPRDRGGETQYF.

V and J are TRBV5-1 and TRBJ1-4; TRBD1 aligns across 12 bases. Looked up from germline, CDR1 is SGHRS and CDR2 is YFSETQ. The CDR3 extends over 18 amino acids. V gave up 5 bases and J gave up 8 bases; unmatched junction bases: 16. The CDR3 spells CASRSGTGGAGIGEKLFF. The CDR3 DNA is TGCGCCAGCAGGTCCGGGACAGGGGGCGCAGGGATAGGCGAAAAACTGTTTTTT.

The chain joins TRBV6-5 to TRBJ1-6, with 9 bases fitting TRBD1. The CDR3 consists of 15 residues. Germline CDR1 reads MNHEY; CDR2 reads SVGAGI. With 9 bases clipped from V and 10 bases from J, the junction kept 13 bases outside the gene matches. This chain's CDR3 is CASIRDRVFNSPLHF. The CDR3 DNA sequence: TGTGCCAGTATCCGGGACAGGGTTTTCAACTCACCCCTCCACTTT.

V gene TRBV3-1 (or the pseudogene TRBV3-2) combines with J gene TRBJ1-1; the match to TRBD1 covers 7 bases. The trim removed 1 base at V and 8 bases at J, leaving 10 bases unmatched. The CDR3 contains 15 residues. From germline, CDR1 is LGHDT and CDR2 YNNKEL (reference sequence). The CDR3 sequence is CASSQGGTAEREAFF. The CDR3 DNA follows: TGTGCCAGCAGCCAAGGAGGGACAGCTGAAAGGGAAGCTTTCTTT.

The chain combines TRBV7-2 with TRBJ1-1, with D perhaps TRBD1 (6 bases). The CDR3 is 16 residues long. Germline CDR1 is SGHTA and CDR2 is FQGNSA. Deletions cut 0 bases from V and 5 bases from J, with 16 bases between. This chain's CDR3 is CASSLALGGAPTEAFF. In nucleotides, the CDR3 is TGTGCCAGCAGCTTAGCGCTAGGGGGGGCGCCTACTGAAGCTTTCTTT.

The sample holds a few counts of this clone. The chain recombines TRBV11-2 with TRBJ2-1, with 8 positions matching TRBD2. Germline V gene lookup returns CDR1 SGHAT and CDR2 FQNNGV. The V segment lost 5 bases and the J segment 8 bases; nucleotides outside the gene matches: 11. This CDR3 has 15 amino acids. CDR3 amino acids: CASSGSGTRIDEQFF. Here the CDR3 DNA reads TGTGCCAGCAGCGGCTCCGGGACTAGGATCGATGAGCAGTTCTTC.

The genes are TRBV19 and TRBJ1-2; D is undetermined. V lost 7 bases and J 6 bases, leaving 15 bases between the germline ends. This CDR3 spans 13 amino acids. Germline V gene data show CDR1 as LNHDA and CDR2 as SQIVND (reference sequence). The CDR3, as DNA: TGTGCCAGTAAGATTCTGACGGAGGATGGCTACACCTTC. Translation: CASKILTEDGYTF.

The V gene is TRBV6-1, the J gene TRBJ2-4; 12 nucleotides match TRBD1. From germline, CDR1 is MNHNS and CDR2 SASEGT. Trimming at V came to 4 bases and at J to 2 bases, leaving 15 bases not matched to a gene. This CDR3 region has 20 residues. CDR3 region: CASSARPGQGAGLTKNIQYF. The CDR3 DNA reads as TGTGCCAGCAGTGCCCGACCGGGACAGGGGGCCGGTTTGACCAAAAACATTCAGTACTTC.

The chain recombines TRBV18 with TRBJ2-7, with 7 bases that match TRBD1. Losses at the gene ends were 0 bases for V and 2 bases for J; bases not matched to a gene: 16. CDR1 and CDR2 (germline): KGHSH, LQKENI. The CDR3 contains 19 residues. CDR3: CASSPPNSIYGTATYEQYF. DNA of the CDR3: TGTGCCAGCTCACCACCGAACTCTATCTATGGGACAGCCACCTACGAGCAGTACTTC.

The chain employs TRBV19 and TRBJ1-5, with 7 nucleotides matching TRBD1. CDR1 is LNHDA, CDR2 SQIVND, per germline (reference sequence). The CDR3 sequence is 17 residues long. Trimming cost V 7 bases and J 3 bases; bases outside gene matches: 15. The chain's CDR3 is CASIPRGSGQYNQPQHF. The CDR3 bases are TGTGCCAGTATTCCTAGGGGGTCGGGACAGTACAATCAGCCCCAGCATTTT. Full variable domain (outside the CDR3, taken from reference TRBV19 and TRBJ1-5): DGGITQSPKYLFRKEGQNVTLSCEQNLNHDAMYWYRQDPGQGLRLIYYSQIVNDFQKGDIAEGYSVSREKKESFPLTVTSAQKNPTAFYLCASIPRGSGQYNQPQHFGDGTRLSIL.

This clone was seen more than once but under ten times. This chain joins TRBV13 and TRBJ2-3; D may be TRBD2 (7 bases). From germline, CDR1 is PRHDT and CDR2 FYEKMQ (reference sequence). The V and J ends lost 6 bases and 5 bases respectively, with 18 bases between them. The CDR3 sequence is 15 residues long. The CDR3 DNA sequence: TGTGCCAGCAGTCCGTCACGGGGGGCCGGAGATACGCAGTATTTT. Translated: CASSPSRGAGDTQYF.